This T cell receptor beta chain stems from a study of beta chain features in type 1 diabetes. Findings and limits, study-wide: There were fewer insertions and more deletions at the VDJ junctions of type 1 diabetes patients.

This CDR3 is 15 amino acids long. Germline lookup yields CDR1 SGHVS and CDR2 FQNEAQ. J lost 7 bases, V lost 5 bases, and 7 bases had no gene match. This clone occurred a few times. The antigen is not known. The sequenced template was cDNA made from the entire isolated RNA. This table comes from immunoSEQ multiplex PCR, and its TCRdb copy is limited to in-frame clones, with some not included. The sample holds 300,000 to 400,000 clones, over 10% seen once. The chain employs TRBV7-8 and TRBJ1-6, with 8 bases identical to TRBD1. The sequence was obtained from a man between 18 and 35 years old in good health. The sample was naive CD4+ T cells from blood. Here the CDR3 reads CASSPRQGYNSPLHF. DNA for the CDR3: TGTGCCAGCAGCCCGCGACAGGGGTACAATTCACCCCTCCACTTT.